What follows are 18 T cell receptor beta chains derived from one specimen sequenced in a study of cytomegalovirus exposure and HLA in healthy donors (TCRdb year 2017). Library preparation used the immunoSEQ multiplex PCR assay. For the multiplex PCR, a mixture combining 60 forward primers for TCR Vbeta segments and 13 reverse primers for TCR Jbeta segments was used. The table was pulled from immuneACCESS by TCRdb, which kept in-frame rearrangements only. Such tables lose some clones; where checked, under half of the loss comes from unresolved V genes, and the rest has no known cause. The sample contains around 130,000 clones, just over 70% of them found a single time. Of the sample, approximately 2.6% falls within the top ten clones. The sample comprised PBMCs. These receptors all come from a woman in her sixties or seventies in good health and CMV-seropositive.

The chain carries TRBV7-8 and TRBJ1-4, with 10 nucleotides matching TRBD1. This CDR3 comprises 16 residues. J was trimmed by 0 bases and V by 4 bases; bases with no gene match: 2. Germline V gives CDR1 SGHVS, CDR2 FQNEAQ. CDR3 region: CASSSGTGATNEKLFF. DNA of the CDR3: TGTGCCAGCAGCTCCGGGACAGGGGCAACTAATGAAAAACTGTTTTTT.

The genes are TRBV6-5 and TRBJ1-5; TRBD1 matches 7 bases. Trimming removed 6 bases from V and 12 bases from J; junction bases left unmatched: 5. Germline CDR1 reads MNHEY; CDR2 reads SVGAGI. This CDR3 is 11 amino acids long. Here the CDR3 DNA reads TGTGCCAGCAGGGCAGGGGGTCTCCAGCATTTT. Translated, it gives CASRAGGLQHF.

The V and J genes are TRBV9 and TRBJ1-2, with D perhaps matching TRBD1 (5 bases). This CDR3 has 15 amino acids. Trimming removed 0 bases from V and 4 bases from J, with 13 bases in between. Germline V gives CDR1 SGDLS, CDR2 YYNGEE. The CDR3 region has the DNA TGTGCCAGCAGCGTAGCAGGCACACAGGCCTATGGCTACACCTTC. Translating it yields CASSVAGTQAYGYTF.

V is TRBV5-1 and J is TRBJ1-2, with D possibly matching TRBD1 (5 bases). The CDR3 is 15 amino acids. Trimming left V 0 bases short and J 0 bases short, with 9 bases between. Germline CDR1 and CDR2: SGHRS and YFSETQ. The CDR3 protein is CASSLETAANYGYTF. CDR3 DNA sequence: TGCGCCAGCAGCTTGGAGACAGCCGCTAACTATGGCTACACCTTC. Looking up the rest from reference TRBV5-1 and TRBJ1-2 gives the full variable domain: KAGVTQTPRYLIKTRGQQVTLSCSPISGHRSVSWYQQTPGQGLQFLFEYFSETQRNKGNFPGRFSGRQFSNSRSEMNVSTLELGDSALYLCASSLETAANYGYTFGSGTRLTVV.

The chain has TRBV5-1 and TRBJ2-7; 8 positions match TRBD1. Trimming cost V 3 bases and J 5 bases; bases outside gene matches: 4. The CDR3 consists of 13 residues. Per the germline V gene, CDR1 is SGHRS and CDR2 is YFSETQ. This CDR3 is CASSSPDRDEQYF. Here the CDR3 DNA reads TGCGCCAGCAGCTCCCCGGACAGGGACGAGCAGTACTTC.

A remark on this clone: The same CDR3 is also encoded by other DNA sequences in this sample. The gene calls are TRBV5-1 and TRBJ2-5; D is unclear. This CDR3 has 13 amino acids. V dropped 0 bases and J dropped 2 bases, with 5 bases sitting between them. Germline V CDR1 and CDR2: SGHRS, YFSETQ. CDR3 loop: CASSLGQQETQYF. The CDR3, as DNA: TGCGCCAGCAGCTTGGGTCAGCAAGAGACCCAGTACTTC.

The CDR3 sequence: CASSLAGGEVQPQHF. The CDR3 DNA reads TGCGCCAGCAGCTTGGCAGGGGGTGAGGTTCAGCCCCAGCATTTT. V usage is TRBV5-1 and J usage is TRBJ1-5, with TRBD1 matching 7 bases. V was clipped by 0 bases and J by 6 bases; unmatched bases: 6. The CDR3 has 15 residues. Per the germline V gene, CDR1 is SGHRS and CDR2 is YFSETQ.

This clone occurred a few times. CDR3 DNA sequence: TGTGCCAGCAGCTTGAGTGTCGCAGGTTCGAACACTGAAGCTTTCTTT. As protein: CASSLSVAGSNTEAFF. The chain joins TRBV5-6 to TRBJ1-1; no clear D gene. V lost 1 base, J lost 1 base, and 14 bases lay in between. The CDR3 consists of 16 residues. Germline V CDR1 and CDR2: SGHDT, YYEEEE.

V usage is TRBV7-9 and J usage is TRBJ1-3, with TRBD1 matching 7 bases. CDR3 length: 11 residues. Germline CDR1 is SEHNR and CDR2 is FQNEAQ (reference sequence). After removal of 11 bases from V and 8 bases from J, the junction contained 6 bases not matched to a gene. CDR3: CAFYRGDTIYF. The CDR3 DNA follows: TGTGCCTTCTACAGGGGTGACACCATATATTTT.

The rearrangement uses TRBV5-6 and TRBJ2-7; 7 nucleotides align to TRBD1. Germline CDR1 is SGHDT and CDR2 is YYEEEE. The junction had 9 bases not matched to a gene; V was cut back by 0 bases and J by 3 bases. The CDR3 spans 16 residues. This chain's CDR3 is CASSLAYQAGGYEQYF. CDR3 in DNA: TGTGCCAGCAGCTTGGCCTATCAGGCAGGGGGCTACGAGCAGTACTTC.

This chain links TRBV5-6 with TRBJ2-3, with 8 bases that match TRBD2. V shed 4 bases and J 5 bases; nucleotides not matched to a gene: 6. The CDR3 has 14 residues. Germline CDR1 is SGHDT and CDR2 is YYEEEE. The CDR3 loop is CASSVGLAVDTQYF. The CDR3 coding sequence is TGTGCCAGCAGCGTCGGACTAGCCGTAGATACGCAGTATTTT.

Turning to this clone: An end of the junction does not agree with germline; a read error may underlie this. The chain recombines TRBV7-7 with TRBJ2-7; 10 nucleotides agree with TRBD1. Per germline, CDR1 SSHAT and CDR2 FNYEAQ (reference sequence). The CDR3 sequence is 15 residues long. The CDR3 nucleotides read TGTGCTAGCAGCCTAGGACAGGGGGGCTCCTACGAGCAGTACTTC. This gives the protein CASSLGQGGSYEQYF.

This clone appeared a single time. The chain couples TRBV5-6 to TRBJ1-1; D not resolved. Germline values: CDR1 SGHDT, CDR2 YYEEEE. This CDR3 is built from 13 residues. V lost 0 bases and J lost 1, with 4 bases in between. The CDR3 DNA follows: TGTGCCAGCAGCTTGGCCAAGAACACTGAAGCTTTCTTT. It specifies CASSLAKNTEAFF. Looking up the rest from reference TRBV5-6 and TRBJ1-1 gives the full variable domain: DAGVTQSPTHLIKTRGQQVTLRCSPKSGHDTVSWYQQALGQGPQFIFQYYEEEERQRGNFPDRFSGHQFPNYSSELNVNALLLGDSALYLCASSLAKNTEAFFGQGTRLTVV.

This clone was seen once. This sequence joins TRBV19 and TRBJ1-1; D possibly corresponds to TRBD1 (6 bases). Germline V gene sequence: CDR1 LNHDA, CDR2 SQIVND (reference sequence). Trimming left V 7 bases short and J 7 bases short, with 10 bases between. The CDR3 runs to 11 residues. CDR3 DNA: TGTGCCAGTAAGACAGGATATGAAGCTTTCTTT. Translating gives CASKTGYEAFF.

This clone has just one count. Written as DNA, the CDR3 is TGTGCCAGCAGTATGGGACAGAGTAATTCACCCCTCCACTTT. Its protein product is CASSMGQSNSPLHF. This rearrangement joins TRBV27 to TRBJ1-6, with TRBD1 matching over 7 bases. V gave up 5 bases and J gave up 6 bases; unmatched junction bases: 4. CDR3 length equals 14 residues. Germline V gene sequence: CDR1 MNHEY, CDR2 SMNVEV (reference sequence).

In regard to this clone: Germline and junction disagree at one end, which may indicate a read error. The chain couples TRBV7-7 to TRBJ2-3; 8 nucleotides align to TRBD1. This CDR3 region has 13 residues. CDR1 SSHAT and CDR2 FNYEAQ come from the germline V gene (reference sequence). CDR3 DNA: TGTGCTAGCAGCTTACAGGGGGCAGATACGCAGTATTTT. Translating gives CASSLQGADTQYF.

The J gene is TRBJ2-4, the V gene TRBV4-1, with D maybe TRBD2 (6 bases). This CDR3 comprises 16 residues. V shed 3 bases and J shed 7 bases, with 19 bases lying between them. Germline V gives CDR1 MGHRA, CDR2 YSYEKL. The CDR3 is CASSQGPERVANIQYF. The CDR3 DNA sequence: TGCGCCAGCAGCCAGGGACCCGAGCGGGTGGCGAACATTCAGTACTTC.

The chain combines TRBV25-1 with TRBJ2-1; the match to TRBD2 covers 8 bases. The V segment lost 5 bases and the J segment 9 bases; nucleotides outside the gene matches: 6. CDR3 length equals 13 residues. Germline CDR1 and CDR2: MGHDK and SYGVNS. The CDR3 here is CASSHGGASEQFF. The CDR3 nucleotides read TGTGCCAGCAGTCACGGGGGGGCCTCTGAGCAGTTCTTC.